The next 7 T cell receptor beta chains were all read from a single sample in a study of cytomegalovirus exposure and HLA in healthy donors. Clones were read by immunoSEQ multiplex PCR, and TCRdb kept only the in-frame ones, dropping some. The sample holds some 150,000 clones; 70% to 90% are singletons and the top ten take 7.9%. The sequencing sample was made of PBMCs. The receptors come from a young woman in good health and CMV-seropositive.

The J gene is TRBJ2-2, the V gene TRBV6-5; maybe TRBD1 (5 bases). Germline assignment: CDR1 MNHEY and CDR2 SVGAGI. The V end was cut by 2 bases, the J end by 5 bases, with 9 bases between. The CDR3 extends over 14 amino acids. The CDR3 region is CASSYPQGTGELFF. The CDR3 bases are TGTGCCAGCAGTTACCCGCAGGGAACCGGGGAGCTGTTTTTT.

This chain uses TRBV7-6 with TRBJ1-1; 8 bases line up with TRBD1. This CDR3 comprises 15 residues. Trimming removed 5 bases from V and 0 bases from J; junction bases left unmatched: 5. The V gene's germline CDR1 is SGHVS and CDR2 FNYEAQ. CDR3 residues: CASSHPGGLNTEAFF. DNA of the CDR3: TGTGCCAGCAGCCATCCAGGGGGCCTGAACACTGAAGCTTTCTTT.

The chain combines TRBV19 with TRBJ1-5; 11 nucleotides line up with TRBD1. Per the germline V gene, CDR1 is LNHDA and CDR2 is SQIVND (reference sequence). V shed 3 bases and J 7 bases; nucleotides not matched to a gene: 2. The CDR3 is made up of 14 amino acids. CDR3 sequence reads: CASSIRTGGQPQHF. The CDR3, as DNA: TGTGCCAGTAGTATCAGGACAGGGGGCCAGCCCCAGCATTTT.

A remark on this clone: One end of the junction does not line up with germline, which may come from a read error. This chain connects TRBV2 to TRBJ2-7, with D unclear. From germline, CDR1 is SNHLY and CDR2 FYNNEI. This CDR3 has 12 residues. This chain's CDR3 is CASGYISTPSDF. The DNA of the CDR3 is TGTGCCAGCGGGTATATCTCGACTCCTTCAGACTTC. The entire variable domain, with the rest obtained from reference TRBV2 and TRBJ2-7, is as follows: EPEVTQTPSHQVTQMGQEVILRCVPISNHLYFYWYRQILGQKVEFLVSFYNNEISEKSEIFDDQFSVERPDGSNFTLKIRSTKLEDSAMYFCASGYISTPSDFGPGTRLTVT.

The gene calls are TRBV2 and TRBJ1-1; D is unclear. Trimming shortened V by 8 bases and J by 0 bases, and 13 bases separated the two germline ends. The CDR3 runs to 14 residues. CDR1 is SNHLY and CDR2 is FYNNEI in the germline V gene. The CDR3 loop reads CASGLRVMNTEAFF. CDR3 in DNA: TGTGCCAGCGGACTTCGGGTAATGAACACTGAAGCTTTCTTT.

This chain uses TRBV18 with TRBJ2-1, with D possibly being TRBD2 (6 bases). V lost 3 bases, J lost 4 bases, and 13 bases lay in between. The CDR3 is 15 residues long. Germline loops: CDR1 KGHSH, CDR2 LQKENI. The CDR3 spells CASSPLSSGYNEQFF. As DNA, the CDR3 is TGTGCCAGCTCACCCCTGAGTAGCGGATACAATGAGCAGTTCTTC.

This clone has a single count. The genes are TRBV4-1 and TRBJ1-4, with 7 bases that match TRBD1. Trimming took 0 bases from V and 2 from J; bases not matched to a gene: 15. CDR1 and CDR2 (germline): MGHRA, YSYEKL. The CDR3 is 20 amino acids. The CDR3 nucleotides are TGCGCCAGCAGCCAAGAGCCACAGGGGATCGGTGGAGCCACTAATGAAAAACTGTTTTTT. Encoded protein: CASSQEPQGIGGATNEKLFF.